Detailed here is one T cell receptor (beta chain). Depths of 1 in 200,000 to 1 in 1 million T cells were the sequencing target. The data were produced by immunoSEQ multiplex PCR, yet TCRdb's version contains in-frame clones alone and is incomplete. The table shows 58,000 or so clones, with less than 75% occurring only once. Germline CDR1 reads MNHNY; CDR2 reads SVGAGI (reference sequence). The CDR3 has 15 amino acids. The ends lost 0 bases at V and 3 bases at J; junction bases unmatched: 4. This entry belongs to a study of cytotoxic CD8 clonotypes in ibrutinib-treated CLL. The sequences come from PBMCs, collected after 12 months of ibrutinib treatment. V and J are TRBV6-6 and TRBJ1-1; 7 nucleotides line up with TRBD1. The TCR originated in a human donor with chronic lymphocytic leukemia. The CDR3 DNA follows: TGTGCCAGCAGTTACTCGTCGACAGGGTACACTGAAGCTTTCTTT. Its protein is CASSYSSTGYTEAFF.